These T cell receptor beta chains were read from a single sample in a study of response to subunit inactivated influenza vaccine. Using its own MiXCR run on the RT-PCR reads, TCRdb lists one record per CDR3 protein. The table shows roughly 550,000 distinct CDR3 sequences, with roughly a quarter occurring only once. These data also featured in a second study, about T cells expressing NK-cell markers.

The sample here was CD4+ T cells sorted from PBMCs, taken approximately 12 days after vaccination. Receptors originate from a man in his forties or fifties who received an inactivated influenza vaccine. Both conserved end residues are part of each CDR3. Fields, in order: CDR3 DNA, CDR3 protein, V gene, D gene, J gene, clone size. D genes are given only for firm matches. Size tells how often a clone was seen (once, few, many) or the class of an expanded clone, and some rows leave it out.

TGCAGTGTTCGGGGAAGCGGGAGGGCCGTGTCCTACGAGCAGTACTTC,CSVRGSGRAVSYEQYF,TRBV20-1,TRBD2,TRBJ2-7,few
TGCAGTGCCCCTTCCTCTAACTTGGGCACAGATACGCAGTATTTT,CSAPSSNLGTDTQYF,TRBV20-1,.,TRBJ2-3,.
TGTGCCAGCAGTTACTCTATAGCGGGGGTGAACACCGGGGAGCTGTTTTTT,CASSYSIAGVNTGELFF,TRBV6-2/TRBV6-3,TRBD2,TRBJ2-2,few
TGCGCCAGCAGCTTGGAGGGAGATACGCAGTATTTT,CASSLEGDTQYF,TRBV5-1,.,TRBJ2-3,many
TGTGCCAGCAGGACCATTCGGGGTAACCTTATTAATGAGCAGTTCTTC,CASRTIRGNLINEQFF,TRBV12-3/TRBV12-4,.,TRBJ2-1,few
TGCGCCAGCAGCCCATCGGACCCGTCGGAGACCCAGTACTTC,CASSPSDPSETQYF,TRBV5-1,.,TRBJ2-5,.
TGTGCCAGCAGCGGAAGACAGGCCTACGAGCAGTACTTC,CASSGRQAYEQYF,TRBV6-1,.,TRBJ2-7,.
TGTGCCAGCAGGTTGGGAGACACCTCCTACGAGCAGTACTTC,CASRLGDTSYEQYF,TRBV2,.,TRBJ2-7,few
TGCGCCAGCAGCCAAGTGGGTCTGGCAGACACCGGGGAGCTGTTTTTT,CASSQVGLADTGELFF,TRBV4-1,.,TRBJ2-2,.
TGTGCCAGCTCACCGCAACAGGGCGGGAGCTCCTACAATGAGCAGTTCTTC,CASSPQQGGSSYNEQFF,TRBV18,.,TRBJ2-1,once
TGTGCCAGCACCTATGGGCTTGGAGGGGAGCAGTGCTTC,CASTYGLGGEQCF,TRBV7-2,.,TRBJ2-7,.
TGTGCCAGCAGCTTAGGGGGACAGGGTCGAGACGAGCAGTACTTC,CASSLGGQGRDEQYF,TRBV7-9,TRBD1,TRBJ2-7,few
TGTGCCAGCTCACCGCAGGGTGTCATGAACACTGAAGCTTTCTTT,CASSPQGVMNTEAFF,TRBV18,.,TRBJ1-1,.
TGTGCCAGCAAGACGACAGGGTCTACTGAAGCTTTCTTT,CASKTTGSTEAFF,TRBV6-6,TRBD1,TRBJ1-1,few
TGTGCCAGCGGGGGGACGAGCCTCTCTGGGGCCAACGTCCTGACTTTC,CASGGTSLSGANVLTF,TRBV28,.,TRBJ2-6,.
TGTGCCAGCAGTCCAAGTGGGACAGTCTATGGCTACACCTTC,CASSPSGTVYGYTF,TRBV12-3/TRBV12-4,TRBD1,TRBJ1-2,many
TGCGCCAGCAGCTTCACTAGCGGCACAGATACGCAGTATTTT,CASSFTSGTDTQYF,TRBV5-1,TRBD2,TRBJ2-3,few
TGCAGTATACCGGGAGCCTCTAACTATGGCTACACCTTC,CSIPGASNYGYTF,TRBV20-1,.,TRBJ1-2,.
TGTGCCAGTAGAACCGGGACAGGGGGCTTTTTCGAGCAGTACTTC,CASRTGTGGFFEQYF,TRBV6-1,TRBD1,TRBJ2-7,.
TGTGCCATCAGTTCAACAGAGAACACTGAAGCTTTCTTT,CAISSTENTEAFF,TRBV10-3,.,TRBJ1-1,.
TGTGCCAGCAGCATCCGTGACAGGGGGCCGGTCACTGAAGCTTTCTTT,CASSIRDRGPVTEAFF,TRBV6-1,TRBD1,TRBJ1-1,few
TGTGCCAGCAGCTTGGCCCCGCAGGGGGGAAATGAGCAGTTCTTC,CASSLAPQGGNEQFF,TRBV5-5,.,TRBJ2-1,.
TGTGCCAGCAGCCAAGGCGGGGGACCCTCAAACAATGAGCAGTTCTTC,CASSQGGGPSNNEQFF,TRBV4-2,TRBD2,TRBJ2-1,few
TGCGCCAGCAGCCCGTGGGGGGCGAACTATGGCTACACCTTC,CASSPWGANYGYTF,TRBV5-1,.,TRBJ1-2,.